These 8 T cell receptor beta chains share one sample of origin, sequenced in a study of cytomegalovirus exposure and HLA in healthy donors. In the PCR, 60 Vbeta and 13 Jbeta primers were used. Profiling relied on immunoSEQ multiplex PCR, and the TCRdb table lists in-frame clones only, not all of them. This table lists roughly 42,000 clones. The sample taken for sequencing was PBMCs. Receptor source: a young man in good health and CMV-seronegative.

The chain has TRBV6-6 and TRBJ2-1; 9 bases line up with TRBD1. This CDR3 has 15 residues. Germline CDR1 and CDR2: MNHNY and SVGAGI (reference sequence). Trimming cost V 4 bases and J 6 bases; bases outside gene matches: 7. The CDR3 bases are TGTGCCAGCAGTTTGGGACAGGGCTTTGCCAATGAGCAGTTCTTC. Translating it yields CASSLGQGFANEQFF.

The rearrangement joins TRBV30 to TRBJ1-3; no clear D gene. This CDR3 has 13 amino acids. From germline, CDR1 is GTSNPN and CDR2 SVGIG (reference sequence). Trimming shortened V by 4 bases and J by 2 bases, and 9 bases separated the two germline ends. The CDR3 coding sequence is TGTGCCTGGAACTCCCTTGCTGGAAACACCATATATTTT. This encodes CAWNSLAGNTIYF.

The chain uses TRBV5-1 and TRBJ1-4; unclear D gene. With 4 bases removed from V and 5 bases from J, the gap between germline ends came to 9 bases. CDR3 length: 13 residues. Germline CDR1 SGHRS, CDR2 YFSETQ. CDR3 amino acids: CASSTESNEKLFF. The CDR3 DNA is TGCGCCAGCAGCACTGAATCCAATGAAAAACTGTTTTTT. The full variable domain, with the rest looked up from reference TRBV5-1 and TRBJ1-4, is KAGVTQTPRYLIKTRGQQVTLSCSPISGHRSVSWYQQTPGQGLQFLFEYFSETQRNKGNFPGRFSGRQFSNSRSEMNVSTLELGDSALYLCASSTESNEKLFFGSGTQLSVL.

The chain couples TRBV25-1 to TRBJ1-6; TRBD1 aligns across 10 bases. J lost 8 bases, V lost 4 bases, and 11 bases had no gene match. CDR3 length equals 17 residues. CDR1 and CDR2 from the germline V gene are MGHDK and SYGVNS. CDR3 region: CASSVGWDRGLDSPLHF. The CDR3 DNA reads TGTGCCAGCAGTGTAGGCTGGGACAGGGGCTTAGATTCACCCCTCCACTTT.

The chain has TRBV30 and TRBJ2-2; no clear D gene. Germline V gene sequence: CDR1 GTSNPN, CDR2 SVGIG (reference sequence). The V end was cut by 4 bases, the J end by 1 base, with 4 bases between. The CDR3 loop spans 12 amino acids. The CDR3 sequence is CAWTENTGELFF. CDR3 nucleotide sequence: TGTGCCTGGACAGAGAACACCGGGGAGCTGTTTTTT.

The chain employs TRBV29-1 and TRBJ1-1; 7 bases are shared with TRBD1. The germline V gene encodes CDR1 SQVTM and CDR2 ANQGSEA. This CDR3 comprises 13 residues. The V and J ends lost 3 bases and 1 base, in that order; junction bases with no gene match: 2. CDR3 residues: CSVDRTGNTEAFF. The DNA for the CDR3 is TGCAGCGTTGACCGGACAGGGAACACTGAAGCTTTCTTT.

The chain joins TRBV5-4 to TRBJ2-3, with 10 bases matching TRBD1. Germline loops: CDR1 SGHNT, CDR2 YYREEE (reference sequence). The ends lost 4 bases at V and 1 base at J; junction bases unmatched: 9. This CDR3 has 17 amino acids. Written as DNA, the CDR3 is TGTGCCAGCAGCCGTCCCGGGACAGGGGCCGGCACAGATACGCAGTATTTT. Amino acids: CASSRPGTGAGTDTQYF.

The chain carries TRBV6-5 and TRBJ1-1; D not certain. The V gene lost 6 bases and the J gene lost 2 bases, with 13 bases spanning the gap. CDR3 length: 14 residues. Germline lookup yields CDR1 MNHEY and CDR2 SVGAGI. The CDR3 sequence is CASRESQANTEAFF. CDR3 nucleotides: TGTGCCAGCAGAGAGAGTCAGGCTAACACTGAAGCTTTCTTT.